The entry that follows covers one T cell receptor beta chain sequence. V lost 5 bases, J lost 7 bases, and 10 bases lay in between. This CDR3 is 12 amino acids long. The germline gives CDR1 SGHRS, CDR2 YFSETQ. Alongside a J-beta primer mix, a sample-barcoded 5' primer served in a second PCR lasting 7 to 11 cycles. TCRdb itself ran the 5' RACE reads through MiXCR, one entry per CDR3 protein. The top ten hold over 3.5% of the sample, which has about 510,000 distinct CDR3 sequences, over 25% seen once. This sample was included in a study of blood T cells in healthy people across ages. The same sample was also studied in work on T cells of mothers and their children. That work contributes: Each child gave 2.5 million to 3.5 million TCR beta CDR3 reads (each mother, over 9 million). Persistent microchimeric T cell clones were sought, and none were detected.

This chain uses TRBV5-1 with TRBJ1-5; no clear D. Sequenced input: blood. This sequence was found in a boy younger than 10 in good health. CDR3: CASRFGGQPQHF. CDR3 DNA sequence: TGCGCCAGCAGGTTTGGCGGGCAGCCCCAGCATTTT.